This T cell receptor beta chain was captured in a study of beta chain features in type 1 diabetes. Comment on this clone: Its matching antigen is unknown.

The CDR3 extends over 12 amino acids. V was shortened by 9 bases and J by 8 bases, with 11 bases between the two germline ends. Germline values: CDR1 MGHDK, CDR2 SYGVNS. Findings and caveats of the study: Across all four CD4+ subsets, people with type 1 diabetes showed modestly shorter TCRB CDR3s.

Sequencing targeted expressed TCRB transcripts, as all isolated RNA had been reverse transcribed. Measured with immunoSEQ multiplex PCR; TCRdb has only the in-frame clones, and not every one. The sample includes 150,000 or so clones, about 63% of them seen just once. Sequencing used naive CD4+ T cells from blood. The receptor was derived from a man aged 30-40 years with type 1 diabetes. The chain carries TRBV25-1 and TRBJ2-6; D is unresolved. The DNA of the CDR3 is TGTGCCAGTTCCCCAGATACCAACGTCCTGACTTTC. It specifies CASSPDTNVLTF.